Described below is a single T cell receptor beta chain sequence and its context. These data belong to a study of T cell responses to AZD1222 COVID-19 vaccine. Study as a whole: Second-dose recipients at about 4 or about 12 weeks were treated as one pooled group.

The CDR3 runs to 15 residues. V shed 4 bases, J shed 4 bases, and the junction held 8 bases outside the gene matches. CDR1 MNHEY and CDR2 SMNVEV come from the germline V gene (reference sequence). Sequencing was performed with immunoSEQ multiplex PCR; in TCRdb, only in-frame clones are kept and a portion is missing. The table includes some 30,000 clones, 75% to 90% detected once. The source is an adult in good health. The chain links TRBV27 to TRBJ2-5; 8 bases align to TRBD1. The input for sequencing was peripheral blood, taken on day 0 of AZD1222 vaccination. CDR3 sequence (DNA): TGTGCCAGCAGTTCCGACAGGGGACAAAGAGAGACCCAGTACTTC. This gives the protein CASSSDRGQRETQYF.